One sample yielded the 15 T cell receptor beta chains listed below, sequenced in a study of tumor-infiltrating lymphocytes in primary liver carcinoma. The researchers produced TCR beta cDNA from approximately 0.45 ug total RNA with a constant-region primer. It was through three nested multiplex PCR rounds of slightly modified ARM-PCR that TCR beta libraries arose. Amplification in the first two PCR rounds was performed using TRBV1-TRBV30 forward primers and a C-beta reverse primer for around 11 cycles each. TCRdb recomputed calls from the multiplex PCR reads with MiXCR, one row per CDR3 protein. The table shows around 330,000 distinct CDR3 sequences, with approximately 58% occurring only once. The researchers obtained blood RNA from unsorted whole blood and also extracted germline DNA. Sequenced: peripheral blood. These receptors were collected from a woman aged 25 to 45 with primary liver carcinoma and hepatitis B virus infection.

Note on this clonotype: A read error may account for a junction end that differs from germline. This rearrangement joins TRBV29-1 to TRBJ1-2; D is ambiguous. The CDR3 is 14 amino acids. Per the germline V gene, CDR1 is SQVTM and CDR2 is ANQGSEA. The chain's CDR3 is CSVAGRGSRDGYIF. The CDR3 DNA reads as TGCAGCGTTGCCGGCCGAGGGAGTCGAGATGGCTACATCTTC.

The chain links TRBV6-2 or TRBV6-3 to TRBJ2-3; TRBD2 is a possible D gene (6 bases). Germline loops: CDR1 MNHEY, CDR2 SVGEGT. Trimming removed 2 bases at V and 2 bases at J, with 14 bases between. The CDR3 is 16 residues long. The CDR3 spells CASSYGAGSLTDTQYF. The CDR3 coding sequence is TGTGCCAGCAGTTACGGGGCGGGAAGCCTCACAGATACGCAGTATTTT.

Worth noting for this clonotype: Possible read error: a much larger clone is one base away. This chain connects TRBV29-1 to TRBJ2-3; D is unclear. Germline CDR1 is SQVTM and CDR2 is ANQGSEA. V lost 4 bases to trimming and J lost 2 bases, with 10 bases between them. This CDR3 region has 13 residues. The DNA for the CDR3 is TGCAGCGTTGTTCCGGGTCTCACAGATACGCAGTATTTT. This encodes CSVVPGLTDTQYF.

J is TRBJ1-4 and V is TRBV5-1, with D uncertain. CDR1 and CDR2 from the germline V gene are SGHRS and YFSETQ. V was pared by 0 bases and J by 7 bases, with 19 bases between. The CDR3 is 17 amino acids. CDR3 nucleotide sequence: TGCGCCAGCAGCTTGGCCCTTGCACACCCGTCGCGTGAAAAACTGTTTTTT. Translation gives CASSLALAHPSREKLFF.

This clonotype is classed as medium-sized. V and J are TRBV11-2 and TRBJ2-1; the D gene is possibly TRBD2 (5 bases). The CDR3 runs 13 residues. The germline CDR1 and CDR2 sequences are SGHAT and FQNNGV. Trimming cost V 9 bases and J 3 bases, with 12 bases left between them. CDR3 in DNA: TGTGCCAGTTCTCACCGGGGCTACAATGAGCAGTTCTTC. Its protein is CASSHRGYNEQFF. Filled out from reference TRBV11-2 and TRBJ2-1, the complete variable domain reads EAGVAQSPRYKIIEKRQSVAFWCNPISGHATLYWYQQILGQGPKLLIQFQNNGVVDDSQLPKDRFSAERLKGVDSTLKIQPAKLEDSAVYLCASSHRGYNEQFFGPGTRLTVL.

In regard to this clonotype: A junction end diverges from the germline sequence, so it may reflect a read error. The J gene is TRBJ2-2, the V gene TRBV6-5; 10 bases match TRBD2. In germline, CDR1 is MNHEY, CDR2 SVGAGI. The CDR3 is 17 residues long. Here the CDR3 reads CASSHSVAGGWFGELFF. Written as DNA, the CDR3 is TGTGCCAGCAGTCACTCGGTAGCGGGAGGATGGTTCGGGGAGCTGTTTTTT.

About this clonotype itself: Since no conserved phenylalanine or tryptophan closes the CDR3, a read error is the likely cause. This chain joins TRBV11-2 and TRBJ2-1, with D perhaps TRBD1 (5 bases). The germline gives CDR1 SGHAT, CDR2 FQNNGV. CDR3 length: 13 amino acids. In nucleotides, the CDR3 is TGTGCCAGCAGTTTAGGATTCACAGGCGAGCAGTTCTTA. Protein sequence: CASSLGFTGEQFL.

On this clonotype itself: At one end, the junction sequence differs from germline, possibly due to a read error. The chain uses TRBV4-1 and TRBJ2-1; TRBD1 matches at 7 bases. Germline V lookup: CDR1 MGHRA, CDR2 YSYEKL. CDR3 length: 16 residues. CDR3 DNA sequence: TGCGCCAGCAGCCAAGAACTCGGACAGGCTTACAATGAGCAGCTCTTC. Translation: CASSQELGQAYNEQLF.

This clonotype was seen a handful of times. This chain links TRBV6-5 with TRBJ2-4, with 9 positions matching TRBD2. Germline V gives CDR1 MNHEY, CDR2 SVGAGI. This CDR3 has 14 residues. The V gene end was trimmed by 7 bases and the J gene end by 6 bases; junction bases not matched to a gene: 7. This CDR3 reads CASNSRAGGNIQYF. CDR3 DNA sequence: TGTGCCAGCAACTCCCGAGCGGGAGGAAACATTCAGTACTTC.

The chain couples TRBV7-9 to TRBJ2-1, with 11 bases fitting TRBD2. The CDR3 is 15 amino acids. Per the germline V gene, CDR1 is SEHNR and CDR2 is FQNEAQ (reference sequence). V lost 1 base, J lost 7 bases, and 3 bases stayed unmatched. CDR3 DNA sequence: TGTGCCAGCAGCTTAGTACTAGCGGGAGTAAATGAGCAGTTCTTC. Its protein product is CASSLVLAGVNEQFF.

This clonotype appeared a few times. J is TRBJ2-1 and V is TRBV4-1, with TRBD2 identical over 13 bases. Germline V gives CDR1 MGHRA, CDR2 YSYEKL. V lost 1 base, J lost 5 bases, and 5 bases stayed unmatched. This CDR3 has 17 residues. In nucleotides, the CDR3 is TGCGCCAGCAGCCAAGCTCCCGGGACTAGCGGGAACAATGAGCAGTTCTTC. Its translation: CASSQAPGTSGNNEQFF.

CDR3 protein: CASSPAGLVDGTDTQYF. CDR3 nucleotide sequence: TGTGCCAGCAGCCCCGCGGGACTAGTGGACGGCACAGATACGCAGTATTTT. The chain has TRBV11-2 and TRBJ2-3, with 8 bases aligning to TRBD2. V lost 5 bases, J lost 1 base, and 11 bases stayed unmatched. The length of the CDR3 is 17 residues. Germline CDR1 is SGHAT and CDR2 is FQNNGV.

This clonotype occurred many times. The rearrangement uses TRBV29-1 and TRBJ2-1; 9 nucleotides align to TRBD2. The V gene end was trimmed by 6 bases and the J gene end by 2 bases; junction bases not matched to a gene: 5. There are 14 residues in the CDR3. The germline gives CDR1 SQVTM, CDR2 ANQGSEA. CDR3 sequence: CSVGTSTTYNEQFF. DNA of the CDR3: TGCAGCGTCGGGACTAGCACCACCTACAATGAGCAGTTCTTC.

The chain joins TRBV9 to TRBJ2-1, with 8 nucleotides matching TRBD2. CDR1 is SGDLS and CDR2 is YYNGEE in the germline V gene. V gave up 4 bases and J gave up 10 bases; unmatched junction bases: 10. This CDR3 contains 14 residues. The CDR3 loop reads CASSRRVERGEQFF. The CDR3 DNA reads TGTGCCAGCAGCAGAAGGGTGGAGCGGGGGGAGCAGTTCTTC.

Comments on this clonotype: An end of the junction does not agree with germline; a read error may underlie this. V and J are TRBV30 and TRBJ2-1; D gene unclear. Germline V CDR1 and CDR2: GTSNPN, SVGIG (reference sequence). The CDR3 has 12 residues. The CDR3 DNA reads TGCGCCTGGAGTCTGGCCCCCCCGGAGCAGTTCTTC. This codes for CAWSLAPPEQFF. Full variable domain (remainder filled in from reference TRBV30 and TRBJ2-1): SQTIHQWPATLVQPVGSPLSLECTVEGTSNPNLYWYRQAAGRGLQLLFYSVGIGQISSEVPQNLSASRPQDRQFILSSKKLLLSDSGFYLCAWSLAPPEQFFGPGTRLTVL.